The 21 T cell receptor beta chains reported below all come from one sample, sequenced in a study of blood T cell repertoires in COVID-19. Repertoires were generated with immunoSEQ multiplex PCR, while TCRdb's copy carries only in-frame clones and drops some. The table shows approximately 180,000 clones, with 82% occurring only once. The source material was PBMCs or T cells enriched from blood (not recorded which). The receptors stem from a woman aged 55 to 70 with acute COVID-19.

The CDR3 sequence: CASSLSSGGAGRETQYF. The CDR3 nucleotides are TGTGCCAGCAGCTTAAGCAGCGGGGGGGCAGGGCGTGAGACCCAGTACTTC. The V call is TRBV11-3, the J call TRBJ2-5; 10 positions agree with TRBD2. V gave up 2 bases and J gave up 5 bases; unmatched junction bases: 11. This CDR3 spans 17 amino acids. Germline V lookup: CDR1 SGHNT, CDR2 YENEEA.

This chain uses TRBV19 with TRBJ1-6; no firm D call. In germline, CDR1 is LNHDA, CDR2 SQIVND (reference sequence). V was trimmed by 5 bases and J by 5 bases, leaving 7 bases between them. The CDR3 has 13 amino acids. The CDR3 bases are TGTGCCAGTAGTCTCGCGAATAATTCACCCCTCCACTTT. This sequence encodes CASSLANNSPLHF. Full variable domain (outside the CDR3, taken from reference TRBV19 and TRBJ1-6): DGGITQSPKYLFRKEGQNVTLSCEQNLNHDAMYWYRQDPGQGLRLIYYSQIVNDFQKGDIAEGYSVSREKKESFPLTVTSAQKNPTAFYLCASSLANNSPLHFGNGTRLTVT.

This clone came up once. This chain connects TRBV6-5 to TRBJ1-5, with TRBD1 matching 10 bases. The CDR3 runs to 14 residues. After removal of 6 bases from V and 7 bases from J, the junction contained 6 bases not matched to a gene. CDR1 and CDR2 (germline): MNHEY, SVGAGI. The CDR3 sequence: CASRGQGKGQPQHF. The CDR3 DNA is TGTGCCAGCAGGGGACAGGGGAAGGGACAGCCCCAGCATTTT.

Notes on this clone: An end of the junction does not agree with germline; a read error may underlie this. The rearrangement joins TRBV9 to TRBJ1-1; perhaps TRBD1 as D (5 bases). CDR1 and CDR2 (germline): SGDLS, YYNGEE. The CDR3 length is 14 residues. The CDR3 spells CAGSKLGQNTEAFF. The CDR3 region has the DNA TGTGCCGGCAGCAAATTGGGGCAGAACACTGAAGCTTTCTTT.

J is TRBJ1-6 and V is TRBV3-1 (or the pseudogene TRBV3-2); TRBD1 matches 7 bases. With V trimmed by 1 base and J by 6 bases, 6 bases remained unmatched. CDR3 length: 16 residues. Germline V CDR1 and CDR2: LGHDT, YNNKEL (reference sequence). CDR3 region: CASSQVSTGRNSPLHF. CDR3 sequence (DNA): TGTGCCAGCAGCCAAGTATCGACAGGGCGTAATTCACCCCTCCACTTT.

This rearrangement joins TRBV7-2 to TRBJ1-6; tentative D call: TRBD1 (6 bases). Germline V CDR1 and CDR2: SGHTA, FQGNSA. Between the trimmed V and J ends, which lost 5 bases and 10 bases, there was a span of 18 bases. The CDR3 is 15 residues long. DNA for the CDR3: TGTGCCAGCAGCCTCCTCACGGGGGGGCGATCACCCCTCCACTTT. Its protein product is CASSLLTGGRSPLHF.

The chain is built from TRBV4-3 and TRBJ2-2; TRBD1 aligns across 7 bases. V lost 4 bases, J lost 0 bases, and 5 bases stayed unmatched. This CDR3 is 16 amino acids long. Germline CDR1 and CDR2: LGHNA and YSLEER. Written as DNA, the CDR3 is TGCGCCAGCAGCCCAGTAGGGACAGCGAACACCGGGGAGCTGTTTTTT. It yields the protein CASSPVGTANTGELFF.

This clone appeared a single time. DNA of the CDR3: TGTGCCAGCAGTTACCCTGGACAGGGGAATATTAGGGAGACCCAGTACTTC. Translation gives CASSYPGQGNIRETQYF. The rearrangement links TRBV6-2 or TRBV6-3 to TRBJ2-5; 9 nucleotides line up with TRBD1. The germline gives CDR1 MNHEY, CDR2 SVGEGT. Trimming removed 2 bases from V and 5 bases from J; junction bases left unmatched: 12. The CDR3 has 17 amino acids.

This clone turned up a few times. This chain's CDR3 is CASSQEGGRGVGPLHF. CDR3 nucleotide sequence: TGCGCCAGCAGCCAAGAGGGAGGGCGCGGGGTTGGTCCCCTCCACTTT. This sequence joins TRBV4-3 and TRBJ1-6, with D unresolved. This CDR3 spans 16 amino acids. From germline, CDR1 is LGHNA and CDR2 YSLEER. V lost 0 bases and J 13 bases, leaving 19 bases between the germline ends.

The chain carries TRBV13 and TRBJ1-6; D is unresolved. V was cut by 5 bases and J by 9 bases, with 14 bases left in between. The V gene's germline CDR1 is PRHDT and CDR2 FYEKMQ (reference sequence). This CDR3 region has 14 residues. This chain's CDR3 is CASSPRGGISPLHF. The CDR3 DNA sequence: TGTGCCAGCAGCCCGCGGGGAGGGATTTCACCCCTCCACTTT.

This chain links TRBV29-1 with TRBJ2-3; 7 bases line up with TRBD1. There are 15 residues in the CDR3. Unmatched junction bases numbered 14, after V lost 6 bases and J lost 5 bases. Germline V gene data show CDR1 as SQVTM and CDR2 as ANQGSEA. The CDR3 DNA reads as TGCAGCGTAAAACCGGGACAGAGCCTCGGAGATACGCAGTATTTT. It yields the protein CSVKPGQSLGDTQYF.

The J gene is TRBJ2-3, the V gene TRBV2; 8 nucleotides line up with TRBD1. Germline lookup yields CDR1 SNHLY and CDR2 FYNNEI. The CDR3 consists of 15 residues. The V and J ends lost 6 bases and 0 bases, in that order; junction bases with no gene match: 5. The CDR3 DNA follows: TGTGCCAGCAGAAGGGACAGGCCAAGCACAGATACGCAGTATTTT. This gives the protein CASRRDRPSTDTQYF.

This clone has more than one count but fewer than ten. The J gene is TRBJ1-1, the V gene TRBV10-3, with a tentative D call TRBD1 (5 bases). CDR1 is ENHRY and CDR2 is SYGVKD in the germline V gene. V dropped 0 bases and J dropped 4 bases, with 9 bases sitting between them. The CDR3 runs 14 residues. CDR3 loop: CAISESGEGTEAFF. Here the CDR3 DNA reads TGTGCCATCAGTGAGTCAGGGGAGGGCACTGAAGCTTTCTTT.

This clone was recorded only once. The genes are TRBV4-3 and TRBJ2-5; TRBD2 matches 10 bases. With 3 bases clipped from V and 7 bases from J, the junction kept 8 bases outside the gene matches. From germline, CDR1 is LGHNA and CDR2 YSLEER. The CDR3 extends over 15 amino acids. The CDR3 DNA reads as TGCGCCAGCAGCCAGGAGCGGGGGGGGACGGGGACCCAGTACTTC. This codes for CASSQERGGTGTQYF.

DNA of the CDR3: TGTGCCAGCAGTTTAGGCAGGGCAGTTGGCTACACCTTC. Protein: CASSLGRAVGYTF. This sequence joins TRBV28 and TRBJ1-2; TRBD1 is a possible D gene (5 bases). Germline CDR1 reads MDHEN; CDR2 reads SYDVKM. V was trimmed by 2 bases and J by 7 bases, leaving 11 bases between them. CDR3 length: 13 amino acids.

This clone was seen only a few times. The chain uses TRBV10-2 and TRBJ2-1; possibly TRBD1 for D (5 bases). V was shortened by 2 bases and J by 6 bases, with 11 bases between the two germline ends. The germline V gene has CDR1 WSHSY and CDR2 SAAADI. This CDR3 is 14 amino acids long. CDR3 DNA sequence: TGCGCCAGCAGTGAGACTGGGGCGAGCAATGAGCAGTTCTTC. Its translation is CASSETGASNEQFF.

The genes are TRBV28 and TRBJ1-6; D unresolved. With 1 base removed from V and 7 bases from J, the gap between germline ends came to 11 bases. Germline CDR1 MDHEN, CDR2 SYDVKM. The CDR3 extends over 15 amino acids. The CDR3 nucleotides read TGTGCCAGCAGTTTATTAACAGCGGAAAATTCACCCCTCCACTTT. Translation gives CASSLLTAENSPLHF.

V gene TRBV10-3 combines with J gene TRBJ1-2; the D gene is possibly TRBD1 (5 bases). The CDR3 extends over 16 amino acids. Germline-derived CDR1 and CDR2 are ENHRY and SYGVKD. Trimming removed 2 bases from V and 7 bases from J, with 20 bases in between. CDR3 sequence (DNA): TGTGCCATCAGTGAGCCTAATCAGGGAGGTCGAGGTGGCTACACCTTC. This translates into CAISEPNQGGRGGYTF.

V gene TRBV19 combines with J gene TRBJ1-1; perhaps TRBD1 as D (5 bases). Trimming pared 5 bases from V and 1 base from J, leaving 11 bases between. The V gene's germline CDR1 is LNHDA and CDR2 SQIVND (reference sequence). There are 14 residues in the CDR3. The CDR3 region is CASSAGRGNTEAFF. CDR3 DNA: TGTGCCAGTAGTGCGGGACGGGGGAACACTGAAGCTTTCTTT.

This chain connects TRBV10-3 to TRBJ2-3, with TRBD2 identical over 7 bases. With V trimmed by 2 bases and J by 6 bases, 20 bases remained unmatched. The germline gives CDR1 ENHRY, CDR2 SYGVKD. CDR3 length: 19 residues. The CDR3, as DNA: TGTGCCATCAGTGAGGGTGAGGTTACTAGCGCGACGAAAGGGGATACGCAGTATTTT. Translated: CAISEGEVTSATKGDTQYF.

V and J are TRBV6-6 and TRBJ1-3; 8 positions agree with TRBD1. CDR3 length equals 16 residues. Germline CDR1 reads MNHNY; CDR2 reads SVGAGI (reference sequence). J lost 3 bases, V lost 5 bases, and 9 bases had no gene match. CDR3 amino acids: CASSRGDRGLGNTIYF. Written as DNA, the CDR3 is TGTGCCAGCAGTCGAGGAGACAGGGGTCTTGGAAACACCATATATTTT.